These 23 T cell receptor beta chains originate from one sample sequenced in a study of blood T cells in healthy people across ages. With a J-beta primer mix and a sample-barcoded 5' primer, a second PCR ran about 6 to 11 cycles. A single record per CDR3 protein comes from TCRdb applying MiXCR to the 5' RACE reads. The data show 850,000 or so distinct CDR3 sequences, with 25% to 35% seen just once and 17% held by the top ten. Sequenced input: blood. These receptors were taken from an elderly woman in good health.

This clonotype was counted at least ten times. The rearrangement links TRBV25-1 to TRBJ2-3; D assignment may be TRBD1 or TRBD2 (5 bases each). The CDR3 spans 14 residues. Trimming shortened V by 5 bases and J by 0 bases, and 9 bases separated the two germline ends. The germline gives CDR1 MGHDK, CDR2 SYGVNS. The CDR3 spells CASSHEGSTDTQYF. Written as DNA, the CDR3 is TGTGCCAGCAGTCATGAGGGGAGCACAGATACGCAGTATTTT.

The chain couples TRBV11-2 to TRBJ1-6; D not certain. V lost 3 bases, J lost 14 bases, and 11 bases lay in between. Germline V gene data show CDR1 as SGHAT and CDR2 as FQNNGV. The CDR3 spans 12 residues. This chain's CDR3 is CASSLGQRALHF. CDR3 bases: TGTGCCAGCAGCTTGGGCCAACGGGCCCTCCACTTT.

V gene TRBV2 combines with J gene TRBJ2-5, with TRBD2 identical over 8 bases. The V gene end was trimmed by 7 bases and the J gene end by 2 bases; junction bases not matched to a gene: 9. The CDR3 contains 15 residues. Germline CDR1 is SNHLY and CDR2 is FYNNEI. DNA for the CDR3: TGTGCCAGCACCGAACAGGGACTAGGGCAAGAGACCCAGTACTTC. Translated, it gives CASTEQGLGQETQYF.

This clonotype was observed many times. This sequence joins TRBV12-3 or TRBV12-4 and TRBJ1-5; 9 nucleotides match TRBD1. V lost 9 bases and J lost 3; bases outside the gene matches: 6. The CDR3 covers 14 residues. The CDR3 coding sequence is TGTGCCAGTGTTCGGACAGGGGACAATCAGCCCCAGCATTTT. Amino acids: CASVRTGDNQPQHF.

Turning to this clonotype: It is unclear where the CDR3 begins or ends on the DNA, so no DNA is shown, and the CDR3 is as TCRdb lists it. This sequence joins TRBV11-2 and TRBJ1-5; no check of the table's D call, TRBD1, against the DNA was made. Germline V gene lookup returns CDR1 SGHAT and CDR2 FQNNGV. The CDR3 is made up of 24 amino acids, end residues included. CDR3 amino acids: CASSFDNSGANVLTFGAGNQPQHF.

Comment on this clonotype: This sequence may be a read error, since a much larger clone differs from it by one base. This rearrangement joins TRBV29-1 to TRBJ1-2; TRBD1 matches 7 bases. Germline CDR1 reads SQVTM; CDR2 reads ANQGSEA. V gave up 3 bases and J gave up 5 bases; unmatched junction bases: 3. The CDR3 totals 12 residues. CDR3 region: CSVEAGGYGYTF. In nucleotides, the CDR3 is TGCAGCGTTGAGGCAGGGGGTTATGGCTACACCTTC.

This clonotype was detected a few times. The gene calls are TRBV20-1 and TRBJ1-2; D unresolved. Trimming left V 8 bases short and J 8 bases short, with 18 bases between. The CDR3 extends over 12 amino acids. Germline CDR1 DFQATT, CDR2 SNEGSKA (reference sequence). The CDR3 is CSSAPFTTGYTF. The CDR3 region has the DNA TGCAGTTCTGCCCCCTTCACTACCGGCTACACCTTC.

This clonotype was observed a handful of times. The chain couples TRBV6-2 or TRBV6-3 to TRBJ2-1; TRBD1 matches 10 bases. The J segment lost 8 bases and the V segment lost 0 bases, leaving 7 bases of the junction unmatched. Looked up from germline, CDR1 is MNHEY and CDR2 is SVGEGT. This CDR3 region has 16 residues. The CDR3 is CASSYSPGTGDDEQFF. CDR3 nucleotide sequence: TGTGCCAGCAGTTACTCCCCAGGGACAGGGGACGATGAGCAGTTCTTC.

This clonotype was detected a few times. A clone one base away is much larger, so this may be a read error. The V call is TRBV5-1, the J call TRBJ2-7, with D perhaps TRBD1 (5 bases). V was trimmed by 5 bases and J by 7 bases, leaving 13 bases between them. CDR1 and CDR2 (germline): SGHRS, YFSETQ. This CDR3 has 12 amino acids. CDR3 loop: CASRRQINEQYF. CDR3 DNA sequence: TGCGCCAGCAGGAGACAGATCAATGAGCAGTACTTC.

This clonotype appeared many times. V usage is TRBV3-1 and J usage is TRBJ2-3; 11 nucleotides align to TRBD2. Germline V CDR1 and CDR2: LGHDT, YNNKEL (reference sequence). V dropped 3 bases and J dropped 6; count of bases not matched to a gene: 8. This CDR3 has 16 residues. CDR3 sequence reads: CASSHPPSGRLDTQYF. The CDR3 bases are TGTGCCAGCAGCCACCCCCCTAGCGGGAGGCTGGATACGCAGTATTTT.

This clonotype was seen many times. This rearrangement joins TRBV12-3 or TRBV12-4 to TRBJ2-5; TRBD1 aligns across 7 bases. J was trimmed by 4 bases and V by 3 bases; bases with no gene match: 11. This CDR3 spans 16 amino acids. The CDR3 loop is CASSFRIRTGGETQYF. DNA of the CDR3: TGTGCCAGCAGTTTCCGAATCCGGACAGGAGGAGAGACCCAGTACTTC.

This clonotype was found many times. A read error may explain this, as a much larger clone is one base away. V usage is TRBV11-2 and J usage is TRBJ2-7; the match to TRBD2 covers 10 bases. CDR1 SGHAT and CDR2 FQNNGV come from the germline V gene. J gave up 5 bases and V 5 bases, and 15 bases lay outside the gene matches. The CDR3 has 17 residues. CDR3 nucleotides: TGTGCCAGCAGCGTTCTAAGTTGGAGCGGGGGGGCCCACGAGCAGTACTTC. Translated, it gives CASSVLSWSGGAHEQYF.

This sequence joins TRBV12-5 and TRBJ2-1; no clear D. The CDR3 has 16 amino acids. Germline V gene sequence: CDR1 LGHNT, CDR2 FRNRAP. V was trimmed by 8 bases and J by 8 bases, leaving 25 bases between them. DNA for the CDR3: TGTGCTAGTATACCCTACTTCGTTATTTCTCACGATGAGCAGTTCTTC. Protein: CASIPYFVISHDEQFF. Looking up the rest from reference TRBV12-5 and TRBJ2-1 gives the full variable domain: DARVTQTPRHKVTEMGQEVTMRCQPILGHNTVFWYRQTMMQGLELLAYFRNRAPLDDSGMPKDRFSAEMPDATLATLKIQPSEPRDSAVYFCASIPYFVISHDEQFFGPGTRLTVL.

The chain combines TRBV7-2 with TRBJ1-1; TRBD1 matches 8 bases. The germline CDR1 and CDR2 sequences are SGHTA and FQGNSA. The CDR3 has 14 amino acids. Germline trimming cut 5 bases from V and 4 bases from J; bases unmatched to any gene: 6. The CDR3 protein is CASSPTGGSTEAFF. The CDR3 DNA sequence: TGTGCCAGCAGCCCCACAGGGGGTTCCACTGAAGCTTTCTTT.

The chain has TRBV18 and TRBJ1-5; a possible D gene is TRBD1 (5 bases). This CDR3 has 16 residues. Trimming shortened V by 1 base and J by 1 base, and 11 bases separated the two germline ends. Germline V lookup: CDR1 KGHSH, CDR2 LQKENI. CDR3 in amino acids: CASSPLGGVSNQPQHF. In nucleotides, the CDR3 is TGTGCCAGCTCACCACTCGGGGGTGTGAGCAATCAGCCCCAGCATTTT.

In its sample, this clonotype was seen many times. The CDR3 sequence is CASSVLGTPSYNEQFF. The CDR3 region has the DNA TGCGCCAGCAGCGTGCTCGGGACGCCGTCCTACAATGAGCAGTTCTTC. V and J are TRBV5-1 and TRBJ2-1; the D call may be TRBD1 or TRBD2 (5 bases each). The CDR3 runs 16 residues. V gave up 4 bases and J gave up 1 base, with 15 bases separating them. Germline V gene sequence: CDR1 SGHRS, CDR2 YFSETQ.

This clonotype has just a few counts. The rearrangement joins TRBV11-2 to TRBJ1-2; 7 nucleotides line up with TRBD1. This CDR3 has 16 residues. Germline CDR1 and CDR2: SGHAT and FQNNGV. J lost 4 bases, V lost 1 base, and 9 bases had no gene match. This chain's CDR3 is CASSLVGQGVSYGYTF. The CDR3 coding sequence is TGTGCCAGCAGCTTAGTTGGGCAGGGGGTCTCCTATGGCTACACCTTC.

The chain combines TRBV30 with TRBJ1-4; no clear D gene. V lost 2 bases and J lost 2, with 6 bases in between. The CDR3 is 13 amino acids. Germline V gives CDR1 GTSNPN, CDR2 SVGIG (reference sequence). CDR3 sequence: CAWSSRTNEKLFF. The DNA of the CDR3 is TGTGCCTGGAGTAGCCGTACTAATGAAAAACTGTTTTTT.

This chain connects TRBV11-2 to TRBJ1-5; D is unresolved. Germline loops: CDR1 SGHAT, CDR2 FQNNGV. V was cut by 9 bases and J by 3 bases, with 12 bases left in between. The CDR3 extends over 13 amino acids. The chain's CDR3 is CASSMGTNQPQHF. In DNA form, the CDR3 reads TGTGCCAGTAGTATGGGTACCAATCAGCCCCAGCATTTT.

This clonotype occurred many times. This sequence joins TRBV20-1 and TRBJ2-3, with 7 bases lining up with TRBD1. Germline V lookup: CDR1 DFQATT, CDR2 SNEGSKA (reference sequence). The CDR3 is made up of 15 amino acids. Germline trimming cut 0 bases from V and 2 bases from J; bases unmatched to any gene: 5. The CDR3 DNA sequence: TGCAGTGCTAGAGATCGGACAGGACCCACAGATACGCAGTATTTT. It yields the protein CSARDRTGPTDTQYF.

A note on this clonotype: This sequence may be a read error, since a much larger clone differs from it by one base. V usage is TRBV11-2 and J usage is TRBJ2-6, with D tentatively TRBD1 or TRBD2 (6 bases each). Germline V gene sequence: CDR1 SGHAT, CDR2 FQNNGV. CDR3 size: 17 residues. Here the CDR3 reads CANSLKRGLSGANVLTF. The CDR3 DNA is TGTGCCAACAGCTTAAAACGGGGGCTCTCTGGGGCCAACGTCCTGACTTTC.

At least ten counts were recorded for this clonotype. This chain connects TRBV20-1 to TRBJ1-4, with no clear D. Germline CDR1 DFQATT, CDR2 SNEGSKA (reference sequence). With 6 bases removed from V and 0 bases from J, the gap between germline ends came to 5 bases. CDR3 length: 12 amino acids. CDR3 nucleotides: TGCAGTGCCCCCGCAACTAATGAAAAACTGTTTTTT. Its protein product is CSAPATNEKLFF.

This clonotype was recorded only once. The junction and the germline gene differ at one end; a read error may be behind it. This chain joins TRBV2 and TRBJ2-4; D is unclear. TRBJ2-7 matches the DNA end more closely, so the J call is doubtful. The CDR3 runs 13 residues. The germline CDR1 and CDR2 sequences are SNHLY and FYNNEI. CDR3 amino acids: CVSTREGRDEQYF. CDR3 nucleotide sequence: TGTGTCAGCACCCGAGAAGGAAGGGACGAGCAGTACTTC.